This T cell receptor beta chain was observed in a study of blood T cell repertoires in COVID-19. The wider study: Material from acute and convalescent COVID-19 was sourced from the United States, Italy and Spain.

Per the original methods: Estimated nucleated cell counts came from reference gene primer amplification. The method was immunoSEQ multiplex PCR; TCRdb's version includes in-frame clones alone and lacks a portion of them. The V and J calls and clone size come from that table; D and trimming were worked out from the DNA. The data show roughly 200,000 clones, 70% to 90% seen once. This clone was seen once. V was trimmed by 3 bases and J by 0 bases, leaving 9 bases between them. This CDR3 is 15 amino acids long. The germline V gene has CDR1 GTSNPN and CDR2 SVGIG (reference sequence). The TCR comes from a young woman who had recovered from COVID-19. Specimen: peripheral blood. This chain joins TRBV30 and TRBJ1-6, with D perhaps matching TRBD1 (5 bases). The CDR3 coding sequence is TGTGCCTGGAGCGGGGGATCCTCCTATAATTCACCCCTCCACTTT. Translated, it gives CAWSGGSSYNSPLHF.